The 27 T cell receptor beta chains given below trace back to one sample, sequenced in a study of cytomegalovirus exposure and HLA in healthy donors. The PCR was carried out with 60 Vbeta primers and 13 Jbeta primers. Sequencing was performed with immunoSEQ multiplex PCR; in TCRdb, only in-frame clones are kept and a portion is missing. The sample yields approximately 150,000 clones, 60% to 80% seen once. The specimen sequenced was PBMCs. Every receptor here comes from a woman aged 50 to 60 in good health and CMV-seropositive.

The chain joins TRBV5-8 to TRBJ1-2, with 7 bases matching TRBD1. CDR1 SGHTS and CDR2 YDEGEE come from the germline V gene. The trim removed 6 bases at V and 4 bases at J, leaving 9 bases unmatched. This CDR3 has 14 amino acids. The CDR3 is CASNQGQRLYGYTF. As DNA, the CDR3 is TGTGCCAGCAACCAGGGACAGCGCCTCTATGGCTACACCTTC.

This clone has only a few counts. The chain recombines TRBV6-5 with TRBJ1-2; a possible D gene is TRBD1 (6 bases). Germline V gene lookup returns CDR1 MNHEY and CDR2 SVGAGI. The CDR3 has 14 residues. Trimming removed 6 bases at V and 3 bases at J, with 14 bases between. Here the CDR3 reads CASSRTYRDYGYTF. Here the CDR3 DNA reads TGTGCCAGCAGCCGAACTTACAGGGACTATGGCTACACCTTC.

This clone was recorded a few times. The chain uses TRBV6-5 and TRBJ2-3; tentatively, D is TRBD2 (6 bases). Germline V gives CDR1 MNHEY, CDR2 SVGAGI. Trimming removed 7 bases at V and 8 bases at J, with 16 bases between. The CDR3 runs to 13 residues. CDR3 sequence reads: CASTLPGGVTQYF. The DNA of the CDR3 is TGTGCCAGCACCCTCCCCGGGGGAGTTACGCAGTATTTT.

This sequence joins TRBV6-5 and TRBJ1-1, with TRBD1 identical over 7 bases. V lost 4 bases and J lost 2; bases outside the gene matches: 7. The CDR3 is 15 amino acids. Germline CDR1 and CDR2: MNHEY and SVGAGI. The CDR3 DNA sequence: TGTGCCAGCAGTTCCACAGGGGTAGGCAACACTGAAGCTTTCTTT. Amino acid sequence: CASSSTGVGNTEAFF.

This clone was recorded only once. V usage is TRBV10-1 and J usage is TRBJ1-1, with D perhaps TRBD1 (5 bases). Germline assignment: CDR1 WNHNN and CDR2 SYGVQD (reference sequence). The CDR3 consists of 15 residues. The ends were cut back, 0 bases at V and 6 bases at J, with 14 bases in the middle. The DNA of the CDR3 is TGCGCCAGCAGTGAGTCGAAAGGGTGGGGGGCTGAAGCTTTCTTT. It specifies CASSESKGWGAEAFF.

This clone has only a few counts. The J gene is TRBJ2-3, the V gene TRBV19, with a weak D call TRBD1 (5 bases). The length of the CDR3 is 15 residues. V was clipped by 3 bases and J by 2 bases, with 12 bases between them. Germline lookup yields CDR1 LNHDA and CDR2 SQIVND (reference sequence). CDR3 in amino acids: CASSIGREYTDTQYF. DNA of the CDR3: TGTGCCAGTAGTATCGGCAGGGAATACACAGATACGCAGTATTTT.

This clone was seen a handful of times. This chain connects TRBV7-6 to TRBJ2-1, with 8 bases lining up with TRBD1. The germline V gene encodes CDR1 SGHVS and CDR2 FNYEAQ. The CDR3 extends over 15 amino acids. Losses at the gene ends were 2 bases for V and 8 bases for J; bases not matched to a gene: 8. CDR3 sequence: CASSLSGQGGDEQFF. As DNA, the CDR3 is TGTGCCAGCAGCTTAAGTGGACAGGGTGGCGATGAGCAGTTCTTC. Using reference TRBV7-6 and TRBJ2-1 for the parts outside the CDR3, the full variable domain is GAGVSQSPRYKVTKRGQDVALRCDPISGHVSLYWYRQALGQGPEFLTYFNYEAQQDKSGLPNDRFSAERPEGSISTLTIQRTEQRDSAMYRCASSLSGQGGDEQFFGPGTRLTVL.

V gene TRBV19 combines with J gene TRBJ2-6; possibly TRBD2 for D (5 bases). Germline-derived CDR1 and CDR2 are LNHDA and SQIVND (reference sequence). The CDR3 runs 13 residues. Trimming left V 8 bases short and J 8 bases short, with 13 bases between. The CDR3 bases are TGTGCCAGTTGGGAGTCGGGGTCCAACGTCCTGACTTTC. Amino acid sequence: CASWESGSNVLTF.

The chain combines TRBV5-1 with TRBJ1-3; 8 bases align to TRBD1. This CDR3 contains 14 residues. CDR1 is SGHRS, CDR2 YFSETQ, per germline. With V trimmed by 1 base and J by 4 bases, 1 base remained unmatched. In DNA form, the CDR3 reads TGCGCCAGCAGCTTGACAGGGGGGGGAAACACCATATATTTT. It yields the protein CASSLTGGGNTIYF. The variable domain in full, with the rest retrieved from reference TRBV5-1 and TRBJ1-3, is KAGVTQTPRYLIKTRGQQVTLSCSPISGHRSVSWYQQTPGQGLQFLFEYFSETQRNKGNFPGRFSGRQFSNSRSEMNVSTLELGDSALYLCASSLTGGGNTIYFGEGSWLTVV.

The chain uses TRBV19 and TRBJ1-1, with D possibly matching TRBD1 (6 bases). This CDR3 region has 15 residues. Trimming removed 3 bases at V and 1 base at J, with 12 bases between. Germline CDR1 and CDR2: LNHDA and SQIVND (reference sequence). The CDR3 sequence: CASSIPTGKNTEAFF. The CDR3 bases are TGTGCCAGTAGTATCCCCACAGGGAAGAACACTGAAGCTTTCTTT.

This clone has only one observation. CDR3 coding DNA: TGTGCCAGCAGCCAGCGGACAGGGCGGAACACCATATATTTT. Amino acid sequence: CASSQRTGRNTIYF. The V gene is TRBV14, the J gene TRBJ1-3; TRBD1 agrees at 8 bases. Germline V CDR1 and CDR2: SGHDN, FVKESK. The CDR3 loop spans 14 amino acids. With V trimmed by 3 bases and J by 7 bases, 5 bases remained unmatched.

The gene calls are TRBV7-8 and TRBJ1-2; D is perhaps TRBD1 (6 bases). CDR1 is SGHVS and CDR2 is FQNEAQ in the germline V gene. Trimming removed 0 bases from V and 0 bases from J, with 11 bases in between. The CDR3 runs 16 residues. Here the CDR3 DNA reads TGTGCCAGCAGCTTAGCCAGGGGTTTCGCTAACTATGGCTACACCTTC. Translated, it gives CASSLARGFANYGYTF. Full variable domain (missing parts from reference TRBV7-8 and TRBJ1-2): GAGVSQSPRYKVAKRGQDVALRCDPISGHVSLFWYQQALGQGPEFLTYFQNEAQLDKSGLPSDRFFAERPEGSVSTLKIQRTQQEDSAVYLCASSLARGFANYGYTFGSGTRLTVV.

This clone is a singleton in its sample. CDR3 nucleotide sequence: TGTGCCAGCAGCCTGGGACTAGCGGGGGGACCTAACACCGGGGAGCTGTTTTTT. Amino acid sequence: CASSLGLAGGPNTGELFF. V and J are TRBV7-3 and TRBJ2-2; 15 bases are shared with TRBD2. Per the germline V gene, CDR1 is SGHTA and CDR2 is FQGTGA. The CDR3 totals 18 residues. The V gene end was trimmed by 5 bases and the J gene end by 2 bases; junction bases not matched to a gene: 6.

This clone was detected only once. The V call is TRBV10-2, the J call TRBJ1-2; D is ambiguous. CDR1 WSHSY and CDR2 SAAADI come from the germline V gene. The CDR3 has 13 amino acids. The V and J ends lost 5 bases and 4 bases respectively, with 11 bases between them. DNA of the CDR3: TGCGCCAGCAGTAACTACGGGGTCTATGGCTACACCTTC. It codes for CASSNYGVYGYTF.

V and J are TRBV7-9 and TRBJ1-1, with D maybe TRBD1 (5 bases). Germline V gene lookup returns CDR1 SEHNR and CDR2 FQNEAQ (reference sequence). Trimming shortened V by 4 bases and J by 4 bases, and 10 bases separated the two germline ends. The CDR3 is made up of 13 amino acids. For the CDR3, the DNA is TGTGCCAGCAGCTCAATGGGGGGCACTGAAGCTTTCTTT. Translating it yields CASSSMGGTEAFF.

CDR3 in amino acids: CASSLGGTGGRTEAFF. The CDR3 DNA sequence: TGCGCCAGCAGCTTGGGCGGGACAGGGGGCAGGACTGAAGCTTTCTTT. The chain links TRBV5-1 to TRBJ1-1; TRBD1 agrees at 12 bases. The ends lost 0 bases at V and 5 bases at J; junction bases unmatched: 5. CDR1 SGHRS and CDR2 YFSETQ come from the germline V gene. CDR3 size: 16 residues. The variable domain in full, with the rest retrieved from reference TRBV5-1 and TRBJ1-1, is KAGVTQTPRYLIKTRGQQVTLSCSPISGHRSVSWYQQTPGQGLQFLFEYFSETQRNKGNFPGRFSGRQFSNSRSEMNVSTLELGDSALYLCASSLGGTGGRTEAFFGQGTRLTVV.

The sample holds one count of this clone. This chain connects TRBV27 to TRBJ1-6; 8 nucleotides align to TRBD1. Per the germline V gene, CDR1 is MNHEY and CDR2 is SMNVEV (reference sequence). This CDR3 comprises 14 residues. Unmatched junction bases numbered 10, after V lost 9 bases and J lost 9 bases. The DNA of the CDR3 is TGTGCCAGACTGGACAGGGATAGAGGTTCACCCCTCCACTTT. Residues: CARLDRDRGSPLHF.

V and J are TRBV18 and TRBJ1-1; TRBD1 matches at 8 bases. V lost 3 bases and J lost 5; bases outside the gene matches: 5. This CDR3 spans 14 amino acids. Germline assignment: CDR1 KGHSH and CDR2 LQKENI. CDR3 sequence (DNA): TGTGCCAGCTCACCCTTGACAGGGGTTACTGAAGCTTTCTTT. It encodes CASSPLTGVTEAFF.

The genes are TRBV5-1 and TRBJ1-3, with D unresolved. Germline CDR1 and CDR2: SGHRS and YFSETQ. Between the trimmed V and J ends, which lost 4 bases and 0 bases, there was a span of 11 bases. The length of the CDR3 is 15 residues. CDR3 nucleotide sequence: TGCGCCAGCAGCACCCACCTAGGCTCTGGAAACACCATATATTTT. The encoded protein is CASSTHLGSGNTIYF.

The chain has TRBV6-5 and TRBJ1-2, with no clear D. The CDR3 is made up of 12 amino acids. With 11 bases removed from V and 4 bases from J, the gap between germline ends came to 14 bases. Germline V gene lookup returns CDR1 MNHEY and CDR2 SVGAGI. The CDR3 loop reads CASTSGSYGYTF. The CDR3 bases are TGTGCCTCGACTTCCGGGAGCTATGGCTACACCTTC.

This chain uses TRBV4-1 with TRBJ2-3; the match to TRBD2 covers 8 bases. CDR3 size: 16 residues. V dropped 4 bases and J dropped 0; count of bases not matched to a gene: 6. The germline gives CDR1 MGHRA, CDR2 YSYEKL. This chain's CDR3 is CASSLSAGASTDTQYF. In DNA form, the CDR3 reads TGCGCCAGCAGCCTGTCAGCGGGGGCAAGCACAGATACGCAGTATTTT.

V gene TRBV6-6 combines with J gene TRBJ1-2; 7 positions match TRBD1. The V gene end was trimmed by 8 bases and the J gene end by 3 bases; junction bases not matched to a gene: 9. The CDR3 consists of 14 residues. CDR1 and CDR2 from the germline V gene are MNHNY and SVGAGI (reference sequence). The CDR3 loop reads CASGISTGYYGYTF. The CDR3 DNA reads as TGTGCCAGCGGTATTTCGACAGGGTACTATGGCTACACCTTC.

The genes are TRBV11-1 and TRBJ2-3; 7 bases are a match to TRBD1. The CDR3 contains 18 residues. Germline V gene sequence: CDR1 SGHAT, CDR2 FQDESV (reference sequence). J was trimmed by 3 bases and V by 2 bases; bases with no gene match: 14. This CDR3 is CASSLPLPGQRLTDTQYF. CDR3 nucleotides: TGTGCCAGCAGCTTACCCCTGCCGGGACAGAGATTAACAGATACGCAGTATTTT.

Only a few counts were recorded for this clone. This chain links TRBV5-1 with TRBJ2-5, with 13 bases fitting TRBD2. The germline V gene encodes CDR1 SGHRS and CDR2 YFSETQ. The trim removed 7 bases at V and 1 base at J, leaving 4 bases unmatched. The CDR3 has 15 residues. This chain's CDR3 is CASGLAGVRQETQYF. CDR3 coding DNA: TGCGCCAGCGGACTAGCGGGGGTGCGCCAAGAGACCCAGTACTTC.

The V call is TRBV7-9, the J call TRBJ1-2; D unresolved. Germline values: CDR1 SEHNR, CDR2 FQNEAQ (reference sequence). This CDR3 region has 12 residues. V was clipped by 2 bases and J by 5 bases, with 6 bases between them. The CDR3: CASSLPGYGYTF. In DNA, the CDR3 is TGTGCCAGCAGCTTACCGGGTTATGGCTACACCTTC.

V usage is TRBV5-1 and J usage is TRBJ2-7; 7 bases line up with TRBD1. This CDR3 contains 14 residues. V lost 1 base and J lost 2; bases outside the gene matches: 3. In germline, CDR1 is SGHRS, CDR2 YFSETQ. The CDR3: CASSLQGEPYEQYF. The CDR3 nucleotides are TGCGCCAGCAGCTTGCAGGGGGAGCCCTACGAGCAGTACTTC.

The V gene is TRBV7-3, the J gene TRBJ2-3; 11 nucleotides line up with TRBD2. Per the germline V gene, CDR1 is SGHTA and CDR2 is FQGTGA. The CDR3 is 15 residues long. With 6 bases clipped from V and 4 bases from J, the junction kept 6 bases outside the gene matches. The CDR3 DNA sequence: TGTGCCAGCAGATTGACTAGCGGGGAAGCAGATACGCAGTATTTT. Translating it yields CASRLTSGEADTQYF. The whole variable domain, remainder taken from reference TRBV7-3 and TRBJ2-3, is GAGVSQTPSNKVTEKGKYVELRCDPISGHTALYWYRQSLGQGPEFLIYFQGTGAADDSGLPNDRFFAVRPEGSVSTLKIQRTERGDSAVYLCASRLTSGEADTQYFGPGTRLTVL.